This T cell receptor beta chain is from a study of cytomegalovirus exposure and HLA in healthy donors. The PCR ran on 60 Vbeta and 13 Jbeta primers. Assay used: immunoSEQ multiplex PCR; TCRdb lists only in-frame clones, some missing. Of roughly 200,000 clones in the sample, around 77% were seen once. This CDR3 spans 17 amino acids. The trim removed 5 bases at V and 7 bases at J, leaving 16 bases unmatched. CDR1 MNHNS and CDR2 SASEGT come from the germline V gene. The chain links TRBV6-1 to TRBJ2-7; TRBD2 matches at 11 bases. This sequence originates from a woman under 40 in good health and CMV-seronegative. The sequencing sample was made of PBMCs. CDR3 protein: CASSQVRPSGRKGEQYF. CDR3 DNA: TGTGCCAGCAGTCAAGTTCGTCCTAGCGGGAGGAAGGGTGAGCAGTACTTC.